The 22 T cell receptor beta chains below were found in one sample sequenced in a study of shared clonotypes between healthy human individuals. The protocol was immunoSEQ multiplex PCR, while the TCRdb copy is restricted to in-frame clones and leaves out a portion. The sample lists about 1.5 million clones, about 98% seen once, with 0.4% to 0.45% in the top ten. Material for sequencing was naive CD4+ T cells sorted from blood. Specified subset: CD45RA+ positively selected. The receptor set was obtained from a man younger than 45 in good health.

This clone is a singleton in its sample. This sequence joins TRBV28 and TRBJ2-7, with D perhaps TRBD1 or TRBD2 (5 bases each). Trimming left V 6 bases short and J 2 bases short, with 14 bases between. This CDR3 region has 14 residues. CDR1 is MDHEN and CDR2 is SYDVKM in the germline V gene. CDR3 nucleotide sequence: TGTGCCAGCAGCCAAACCGGGGCACCCTACGAGCAGTACTTC. As protein: CASSQTGAPYEQYF.

The chain joins TRBV10-3 to TRBJ2-5, with D perhaps TRBD1 (6 bases). The CDR3 totals 12 residues. V lost 7 bases and J lost 3, with 9 bases in between. From germline, CDR1 is ENHRY and CDR2 SYGVKD. The CDR3 loop reads CAIMGAEETQYF. The CDR3 DNA reads TGTGCCATCATGGGGGCTGAAGAGACCCAGTACTTC.

The chain is built from TRBV10-2 and TRBJ1-1; a weak D match, TRBD1 (6 bases). The V end lost 3 bases, the J end lost 11 bases, and 13 bases lay between the germline ends. The CDR3 is 12 residues long. Germline V gene sequence: CDR1 WSHSY, CDR2 SAAADI. The CDR3 sequence is CASSEGGARAFF. DNA of the CDR3: TGCGCCAGCAGTGAAGGGGGGGCCCGTGCTTTCTTT.

The gene calls are TRBV18 and TRBJ2-5; 10 bases line up with TRBD2. V lost 2 bases and J lost 7; bases outside the gene matches: 13. Per the germline V gene, CDR1 is KGHSH and CDR2 is LQKENI. This CDR3 is 17 amino acids long. The CDR3 sequence: CASSPIPPPSGSVTQYF. The CDR3 DNA reads TGTGCCAGCTCACCAATCCCGCCCCCTAGCGGGAGTGTGACCCAGTACTTC.

J is TRBJ2-1 and V is TRBV29-1; the D gene is possibly TRBD2 (5 bases). Deletions cut 7 bases from V and 4 bases from J, with 20 bases between. CDR1 and CDR2 from the germline V gene are SQVTM and ANQGSEA. This CDR3 has 15 amino acids. CDR3 in DNA: TGCAGCGAAGTAAGGACTCACCCTATGTACAATGAGCAGTTCTTC. Protein sequence: CSEVRTHPMYNEQFF.

This rearrangement joins TRBV27 to TRBJ2-5; D not resolved. Trimming took off 9 bases at V and 1 base at J, with 3 bases between the two ends. Per the germline V gene, CDR1 is MNHEY and CDR2 is SMNVEV (reference sequence). The CDR3 covers 10 residues. DNA for the CDR3: TGTGCCAGGTTCCAAGAGACCCAGTACTTC. It yields the protein CARFQETQYF.

The chain couples TRBV10-1 to TRBJ2-5; 8 nucleotides match TRBD1. The V and J ends lost 7 bases and 5 bases, in that order; junction bases with no gene match: 9. The CDR3 covers 14 residues. Germline CDR1 and CDR2: WNHNN and SYGVQD (reference sequence). Written as DNA, the CDR3 is TGCGCCAGCAAACCGGACAGGGCCGGGGAGACCCAGTACTTC. Its protein is CASKPDRAGETQYF.

J is TRBJ2-7 and V is TRBV9; D may be TRBD2 (5 bases). V was cut by 4 bases and J by 7 bases, with 21 bases left in between. The V gene's germline CDR1 is SGDLS and CDR2 YYNGEE. This CDR3 comprises 15 residues. Here the CDR3 reads CASSLRSEPLLEQYF. CDR3 in DNA: TGTGCCAGCAGCCTCCGTAGCGAGCCCCTTTTGGAGCAGTACTTC.

The chain joins TRBV4-3 to TRBJ2-2; D might be TRBD1 (5 bases). V lost 0 bases, J lost 4 bases, and 12 bases lay in between. This CDR3 is 16 amino acids long. The germline gives CDR1 LGHNA, CDR2 YSLEER. CDR3 region: CASSQDSQGSTGELFF. CDR3 in DNA: TGCGCCAGCAGCCAAGATTCGCAGGGAAGCACCGGGGAGCTGTTTTTT.

The gene calls are TRBV29-1 and TRBJ2-7, with 11 bases identical to TRBD1. The ends lost 4 bases at V and 6 bases at J; junction bases unmatched: 2. Looked up from germline, CDR1 is SQVTM and CDR2 is ANQGSEA. This CDR3 is 12 amino acids long. The CDR3 region is CSVGTGGVEQYF. CDR3 nucleotide sequence: TGCAGCGTTGGGACAGGGGGCGTCGAGCAGTACTTC.

This sequence joins TRBV7-7 and TRBJ2-1; tentative D call: TRBD2 (6 bases). CDR3 size: 13 residues. Germline V gives CDR1 SSHAT, CDR2 FNYEAQ (reference sequence). Trimming stripped 4 bases from V and 12 bases from J, with 16 bases between. The CDR3 loop is CASSSSLGSGQFF. CDR3 in DNA: TGTGCCAGCAGCTCCTCTTTAGGTAGCGGGCAGTTCTTC.

J is TRBJ2-1 and V is TRBV10-3, with D maybe TRBD2 (6 bases). V was cut by 5 bases and J by 0 bases, with 14 bases left in between. This CDR3 spans 16 amino acids. Germline V lookup: CDR1 ENHRY, CDR2 SYGVKD. The CDR3 reads CAISPWDSSSYNEQFF. Written as DNA, the CDR3 is TGTGCCATCAGTCCGTGGGACTCGAGCTCCTACAATGAGCAGTTCTTC.

J is TRBJ2-1 and V is TRBV5-1; the match to TRBD2 covers 9 bases. CDR1 and CDR2 from the germline V gene are SGHRS and YFSETQ. Trimming removed 1 base from V and 5 bases from J; junction bases left unmatched: 4. The CDR3 totals 15 residues. The CDR3 region has the DNA TGCGCCAGCAGCTTGTCTGGCGGGAGGGACAATGAGCAGTTCTTC. Residues: CASSLSGGRDNEQFF.

The rearrangement uses TRBV5-1 and TRBJ2-1; 9 nucleotides line up with TRBD2. From germline, CDR1 is SGHRS and CDR2 YFSETQ. Trimming cost V 3 bases and J 6 bases; bases outside gene matches: 4. CDR3 size: 14 residues. The CDR3 DNA reads TGCGCCAGCAGCTCGGGACTAGCTCCCAATGAGCAGTTCTTC. Protein: CASSSGLAPNEQFF.

The chain employs TRBV9 and TRBJ2-1, with 7 bases lining up with TRBD2. The germline V gene has CDR1 SGDLS and CDR2 YYNGEE. The J segment lost 10 bases and the V segment lost 2 bases, leaving 12 bases of the junction unmatched. There are 15 residues in the CDR3. This CDR3 is CASSVNAGVEIEQFF. The CDR3 DNA reads TGTGCCAGCAGCGTTAATGCGGGAGTGGAAATAGAGCAGTTCTTC.

The chain is built from TRBV6-4 and TRBJ2-7; 8 nucleotides align to TRBD1. The CDR3 loop spans 14 amino acids. Germline V gene sequence: CDR1 MRHNA, CDR2 SNTAGT. V gave up 5 bases and J gave up 5 bases; unmatched junction bases: 8. The CDR3 nucleotides are TGTGCCAGCAGTCGCCGGGACAGGCCCCACGAGCAGTACTTC. Translated: CASSRRDRPHEQYF.

The chain has TRBV29-1 and TRBJ2-2, with 13 bases lining up with TRBD2. The J segment lost 6 bases and the V segment lost 5 bases, leaving 3 bases of the junction unmatched. CDR1 and CDR2 from the germline V gene are SQVTM and ANQGSEA. The CDR3 sequence is 14 residues long. The CDR3 DNA reads as TGCAGCGTTAAAGGACTAGCGGGAGCCGGGGAGCTGTTTTTT. Translated: CSVKGLAGAGELFF.

The chain joins TRBV27 to TRBJ1-1, with D perhaps matching TRBD1 (6 bases). Germline V gene data show CDR1 as MNHEY and CDR2 as SMNVEV (reference sequence). This CDR3 spans 16 amino acids. Trimming stripped 3 bases from V and 0 bases from J, with 14 bases between. CDR3 bases: TGTGCCAGCAGTTTTGGGCGGGGGCAGGTGAACACTGAAGCTTTCTTT. Its translation: CASSFGRGQVNTEAFF.

Only one count was recorded for this clone. The rearrangement uses TRBV18 and TRBJ2-5; weak D call: TRBD1 (5 bases). CDR1 and CDR2 from the germline V gene are KGHSH and LQKENI. This CDR3 contains 14 residues. V was shortened by 5 bases and J by 0 bases, with 10 bases between the two germline ends. CDR3 nucleotides: TGTGCCAGCTCAACACAGGTGAACCAAGAGACCCAGTACTTC. Translated, it gives CASSTQVNQETQYF.

The V call is TRBV6-5, the J call TRBJ2-7; 11 positions match TRBD2. Per the germline V gene, CDR1 is MNHEY and CDR2 is SVGAGI. The CDR3 runs to 15 residues. V trimming: 7 bases; J trimming: 2 bases; junction bases outside the gene matches: 7. The CDR3 DNA reads as TGTGCCAGCAAAACTAGCGGGAGTACTACCTACGAGCAGTACTTC. It specifies CASKTSGSTTYEQYF.

On this clone: Other DNA sequences from this sample encode an identical CDR3 as well. The chain carries TRBV2 and TRBJ1-5; no clear D gene. Germline CDR1 and CDR2: SNHLY and FYNNEI. Trimming left V 3 bases short and J 1 base short, with 10 bases between. This CDR3 has 15 residues. The CDR3 DNA reads TGTGCCAGCAGTGAGGCTGGCAGAAGCAATCAGCCCCAGCATTTT. It yields the protein CASSEAGRSNQPQHF.

V gene TRBV19 combines with J gene TRBJ1-5; D is possibly TRBD1 (6 bases). Germline CDR1 is LNHDA and CDR2 is SQIVND (reference sequence). This CDR3 contains 16 residues. Trimming took 5 bases from V and 4 from J, leaving 18 bases between them. CDR3 sequence: CASSPTYRDRNQPQHF. The CDR3, as DNA: TGTGCCAGTAGTCCAACGTACAGGGACCGGAATCAGCCCCAGCATTTT.